This T cell receptor beta chain was retrieved from a study of CD8+CD57+ T cells in acquired aplastic anemia. Study details: When averaged, DNA from sorted CD4+ and CD8+ cells came to around 3 ug.

Profiling of TCR beta VDJ combinations and CDR3 sequences used genomic DNA as template. MiXCR, run by TCRdb on the reads, gives a single entry per CDR3 protein. The sample includes roughly 200,000 distinct CDR3 sequences, roughly three fifths of them seen just once. CD8+CD57+ cell expansion had been shown by flow cytometry in patients chosen for sequencing. Each patient had severe acquired aplastic anemia. No therapy was given to patients before blood sampling. This clonotype was sampled from a human donor with aplastic anemia. Sequencing input: sorted CD4+, CD8+, or CD8+CD57+ T cells (not recorded which) from PBMCs.

CDR3 coding DNA: TGTGCCACCAGCAGAGATCGTCCGGGACGAGGAAATTCACCCCTCCACTTT. Translating it yields CATSRDRPGRGNSPLHF. The chain combines TRBV15 with TRBJ1-6; D might be TRBD1 (5 bases). Germline CDR1 and CDR2: LNHNV and YYDKDF (reference sequence). This CDR3 contains 17 residues. Deletions cut 0 bases from V and 7 bases from J, with 16 bases between.